What follows describes a single TCR beta chain. The antigen remains undetermined. Some clones are missing from TCRdb's copy, which holds only in-frame ones; the method was immunoSEQ multiplex PCR. The sample carries around 1.4 million clones, just under 99% recorded once. Negatively enriched CD4+ T cells were divided by CD45RA into naive and memory. The entry originates in a study of shared clonotypes between healthy human individuals. Points from the study as a whole: Incomplete sequencing of sorted subsets was indicated by rarefaction despite large depth. Shared across a few donors were approximately 5% of the naive CD4 clonotypes.

The sequenced material came from naive CD4+ T cells sorted from blood. Described subset: CD45RA+ positively selected. This TCR derives from a man aged 30-40 years in good health.

This chain's CDR3 is CASSWPRGTREQYF. CDR3 nucleotides: TGTGCCAGCAGCTGGCCCCGCGGGACTCGCGAGCAGTACTTC. The V call is TRBV5-6, the J call TRBJ2-7, with a weak D call TRBD2 (6 bases). Trimming removed 3 bases from V and 6 bases from J, with 16 bases in between. The germline V gene has CDR1 SGHDT and CDR2 YYEEEE. The CDR3 runs to 14 residues.